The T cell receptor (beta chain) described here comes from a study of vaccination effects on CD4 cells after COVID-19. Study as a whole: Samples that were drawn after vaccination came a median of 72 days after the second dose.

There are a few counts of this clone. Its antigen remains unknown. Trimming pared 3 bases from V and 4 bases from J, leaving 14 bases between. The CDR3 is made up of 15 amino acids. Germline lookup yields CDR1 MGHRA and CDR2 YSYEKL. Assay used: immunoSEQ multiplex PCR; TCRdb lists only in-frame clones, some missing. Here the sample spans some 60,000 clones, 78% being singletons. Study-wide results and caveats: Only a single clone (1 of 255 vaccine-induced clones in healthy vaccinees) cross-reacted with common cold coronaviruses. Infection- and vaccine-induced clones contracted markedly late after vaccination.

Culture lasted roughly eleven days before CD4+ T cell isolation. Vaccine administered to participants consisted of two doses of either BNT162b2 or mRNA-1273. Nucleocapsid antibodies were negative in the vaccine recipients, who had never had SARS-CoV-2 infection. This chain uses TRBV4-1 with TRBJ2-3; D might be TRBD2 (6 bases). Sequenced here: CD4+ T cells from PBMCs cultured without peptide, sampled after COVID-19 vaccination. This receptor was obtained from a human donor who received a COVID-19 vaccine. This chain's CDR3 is CASSQRDPGSDTQYF. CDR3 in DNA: TGCGCCAGCAGCCAGCGGGACCCTGGATCAGATACGCAGTATTTT.